This TCR beta chain was profiled in a study of vaccination and CD4 T cells after COVID-19. Points from the study as a whole: The median SARS-CoV-2-reactive clonotype number increased from about 20 to 38, without statistical significance. Nearly all convalescent vaccine-specific clones, 304 of 307, recognized only SARS-CoV-2 spike.

An Oncomine TCR Beta short-read assay was used to sequence the DNA from cultured CD4+ T cells. Each CDR3 protein gets one entry after TCRdb re-called the PCR reads with MiXCR. Here the sample spans around 20,000 distinct CDR3 sequences, approximately 42% being singletons. J gave up 5 bases and V 0 bases, and 5 bases lay outside the gene matches. CDR3 size: 15 residues. Germline loops: CDR1 SGHAT, CDR2 FQNNGV. Specified treatment: roughly 10-day PBMC culture with coronavirus spike peptide pools or control peptides (ViraFEST assay). T cells were expanded with peptide pools, and expanded clonotypes were identified by TCR sequencing. Researchers reported culturing 2 million or so PBMCs per well with about 10 IU/ml IL-2 and roughly 9.1 ug/ml peptide pools. As regards this clonotype: Antigen specificity is unknown.

The chain uses TRBV11-2 and TRBJ2-7; 9 nucleotides agree with TRBD1. The source of this sequence is a human donor who received a COVID-19 vaccine. Sequenced material: CD4+ T cells from blood, cultured in vitro, taken before SARS-CoV-2 vaccination. CDR3 nucleotides: TGTGCCAGCAGCTTAGACCGGGACAGGGTCCACGAGCAGTACTTC. It encodes CASSLDRDRVHEQYF. The full variable domain, its missing parts supplied by reference TRBV11-2 and TRBJ2-7, is EAGVAQSPRYKIIEKRQSVAFWCNPISGHATLYWYQQILGQGPKLLIQFQNNGVVDDSQLPKDRFSAERLKGVDSTLKIQPAKLEDSAVYLCASSLDRDRVHEQYFGPGTRLTVT.